This T cell receptor (beta chain) was profiled in a study of identical twins. This clonotype was observed a handful of times. Using its own MiXCR run on the 5' RACE reads, TCRdb lists one record per CDR3 protein. The sample includes 690,000 or so distinct CDR3 sequences, 8.6% of them seen just once. CDR1 is DFQATT, CDR2 SNEGSKA, per germline (reference sequence). The CDR3 consists of 17 residues. Losses at the gene ends were 0 bases for V and 4 bases for J; bases not matched to a gene: 11. The same sample was also used in a study of yellow fever vaccine responses in identical twins. As reported in that work: As reported, the vaccine T cell response of twins seemed partly convergent and partly personalized.

The specimen was PBMCs. The source of this sequence is a woman aged 18-29 years in good health. This sequence joins TRBV20-1 and TRBJ2-1, with 8 bases lining up with TRBD2. CDR3 sequence reads: CSAREGGLAGWYNEQFF. The CDR3 DNA reads as TGCAGTGCTAGAGAAGGGGGGCTAGCGGGCTGGTACAATGAGCAGTTCTTC.